The entry that follows covers one T cell receptor (beta chain) sequence. The antigen remains undetermined. From the 5' RACE reads, TCRdb called clonotypes with MiXCR, one entry per CDR3 protein. The sample includes a few hundred thousand distinct CDR3 sequences, approximately 19% of them seen just once. CDR1 and CDR2 from the germline V gene are MDHEN and SYDVKM. This CDR3 has 12 residues. V lost 6 bases, J lost 8 bases, and 12 bases lay in between. This record comes from a study of T-cell memory formation after mild COVID-19. The overall study: Largely donor-specific sequence clusters came from a couple of donors.

Findings and caveats of the study: Some responding clones appeared in pre-infection memory, suggesting cross-reactive memory joined. CD4+ clones that contracted lay mainly in CM and EM; CD8+ ones lay in EMRA.

The source of this sequence is a man in his late teens or twenties who had mild COVID-19 (a few samples of this study predate the infection). Cell type and time point are not known. Sequencing used PBMCs or a T cell subset sorted from them (not recorded which). The chain has TRBV28 and TRBJ2-3; TRBD2 might be the D (6 bases). The CDR3 spells CASREGMGTQYF. Here the CDR3 DNA reads TGTGCCAGCAGGGAGGGGATGGGTACGCAGTATTTT.